Each of the 13 T cell receptor beta chains below was sequenced from the same sample in a study of cytomegalovirus exposure and HLA in healthy donors. 13 Jbeta primers and 60 Vbeta primers were used for the PCR. Sequencing was performed with immunoSEQ multiplex PCR; in TCRdb, only in-frame clones are kept and a portion is missing. The sample consists of over 150,000 clones, over 75% of them appearing once. What was sequenced was PBMCs. All receptors come from a girl under two years old in good health and CMV-seronegative.

The genes are TRBV5-5 and TRBJ1-5; the D gene is possibly TRBD1 (5 bases). The CDR3 is 15 amino acids. Trimming shortened V by 0 bases and J by 4 bases, and 11 bases separated the two germline ends. Germline V gene data show CDR1 as SGHKS and CDR2 as YYEKEE (reference sequence). CDR3 sequence reads: CASSLAPTENQPQHF. CDR3 DNA sequence: TGTGCCAGCAGCTTGGCTCCGACAGAGAATCAGCCCCAGCATTTT. Based on the CDR3 plus reference TRBV5-5 and TRBJ1-5, the full variable domain is DAGVTQSPTHLIKTRGQQVTLRCSPISGHKSVSWYQQVLGQGPQFIFQYYEKEERGRGNFPDRFSARQFPNYSSELNVNALLLGDSALYLCASSLAPTENQPQHFGDGTRLSIL.

The table lists this clone with a few counts. The rearrangement uses TRBV15 and TRBJ2-1; no firm D call. The CDR3 loop spans 13 amino acids. V was pared by 5 bases and J by 7 bases, with 12 bases between. CDR1 and CDR2 (germline): LNHNV, YYDKDF (reference sequence). The CDR3 region has the DNA TGTGCCACCAGCTCTCTCGGTTTGAATGAGCAGTTCTTC. Protein product: CATSSLGLNEQFF. Filled out from reference TRBV15 and TRBJ2-1, the complete variable domain reads DAMVIQNPRYQVTQFGKPVTLSCSQTLNHNVMYWYQQKSSQAPKLLFHYYDKDFNNEADTPDNFQSRRPNTSFCFLDIRSPGLGDTAMYLCATSSLGLNEQFFGPGTRLTVL.

The chain carries TRBV5-4 and TRBJ2-7; the match to TRBD2 covers 14 bases. Germline V gene data show CDR1 as SGHNT and CDR2 as YYREEE (reference sequence). The length of the CDR3 is 15 residues. J lost 6 bases, V lost 0 bases, and 2 bases had no gene match. The CDR3 region is CASSLGGLAGAEQYF. The CDR3, as DNA: TGTGCCAGCAGCTTGGGGGGACTAGCGGGGGCCGAGCAGTACTTC.

The V gene is TRBV5-8, the J gene TRBJ1-5; D is undetermined. CDR3 length equals 15 residues. Deletions cut 4 bases from V and 1 base from J, with 12 bases between. Germline loops: CDR1 SGHTS, CDR2 YDEGEE. The CDR3 DNA reads TGTGCCAGCAGCCCGTCAGGTAGGAGCAATCAGCCCCAGCATTTT. Amino acid sequence: CASSPSGRSNQPQHF.

This clone was seen only once. The V gene is TRBV6-5, the J gene TRBJ2-1; TRBD2 might be the D (6 bases). Deletions cut 0 bases from V and 9 bases from J, with 15 bases between. CDR3 length: 15 amino acids. Germline assignment: CDR1 MNHEY and CDR2 SVGAGI. The CDR3 DNA is TGTGCCAGCAGTTACTCACGGAGGGAAACCGCTGAGCAGTTCTTC. Translating gives CASSYSRRETAEQFF.

This clone was picked up one time. V is TRBV5-1 and J is TRBJ2-5, with D perhaps matching TRBD1 (6 bases). CDR3 length equals 15 residues. V lost 5 bases, J lost 1 base, and 15 bases lay in between. The V gene's germline CDR1 is SGHRS and CDR2 YFSETQ. The CDR3 region is CASRQAGDIQETQYF. CDR3 DNA sequence: TGCGCCAGCAGACAAGCCGGGGACATCCAAGAGACCCAGTACTTC. The whole variable domain, filled in from reference TRBV5-1 and TRBJ2-5, reads KAGVTQTPRYLIKTRGQQVTLSCSPISGHRSVSWYQQTPGQGLQFLFEYFSETQRNKGNFPGRFSGRQFSNSRSEMNVSTLELGDSALYLCASRQAGDIQETQYFGPGTRLLVL.

This clone occurred once. This chain joins TRBV19 and TRBJ2-7, with 7 bases fitting TRBD2. V shed 0 bases, J shed 3 bases, and the junction held 5 bases outside the gene matches. This CDR3 spans 15 amino acids. Germline lookup yields CDR1 LNHDA and CDR2 SQIVND (reference sequence). The CDR3 region has the DNA TGTGCCAGTAGTATAGATTCGTCGGGGGGCTACGAGCAGTACTTC. Translating gives CASSIDSSGGYEQYF.

The chain has TRBV7-6 and TRBJ2-5; 8 nucleotides agree with TRBD1. This CDR3 spans 14 amino acids. The junction had 6 bases not matched to a gene; V was cut back by 5 bases and J by 4 bases. CDR1 is SGHVS and CDR2 is FNYEAQ in the germline V gene. CDR3 bases: TGTGCCAGCAGCAAGGGACAGGTTCGAGAGACCCAGTACTTC. Translating it yields CASSKGQVRETQYF.

This sequence joins TRBV25-1 and TRBJ2-5; possibly TRBD2 for D (7 bases). This CDR3 has 13 residues. Germline V CDR1 and CDR2: MGHDK, SYGVNS. Trimming shortened V by 4 bases and J by 5 bases, and 11 bases separated the two germline ends. In DNA form, the CDR3 reads TGTGCCAGCAGTGGCAGGGGAGGGGAGACCCAGTACTTC. Protein sequence: CASSGRGGETQYF.

This clone has only one observation. The chain carries TRBV19 and TRBJ2-7; maybe TRBD1 (6 bases). With 2 bases removed from V and 7 bases from J, the gap between germline ends came to 12 bases. Germline CDR1 is LNHDA and CDR2 is SQIVND (reference sequence). There are 13 residues in the CDR3. Here the CDR3 reads CASSIQLRGEQYF. CDR3 nucleotide sequence: TGTGCCAGTAGTATACAGCTGAGGGGGGAGCAGTACTTC.

The CDR3 DNA reads TGTGCCAGCGCGGGGAGGGGTAGCACTGAAGCTTTCTTT. Translated, it gives CASAGRGSTEAFF. This chain links TRBV6-1 with TRBJ1-1; perhaps TRBD1 as D (5 bases). Germline V gene data show CDR1 as MNHNS and CDR2 as SASEGT. Trimming removed 8 bases at V and 4 bases at J, with 14 bases between. The CDR3 has 13 residues.

This chain links TRBV5-5 with TRBJ1-6, with TRBD1 matching 7 bases. CDR1 SGHKS and CDR2 YYEKEE come from the germline V gene (reference sequence). Germline trimming cut 2 bases from V and 2 bases from J; bases unmatched to any gene: 1. The CDR3 contains 15 residues. The CDR3 DNA reads as TGTGCCAGCAGCTTACAGGGGACCTATAATTCACCCCTCCACTTT. As protein: CASSLQGTYNSPLHF.

This chain connects TRBV30 to TRBJ2-7, with a tentative D call TRBD1 (5 bases). Germline loops: CDR1 GTSNPN, CDR2 SVGIG (reference sequence). CDR3 length equals 12 residues. V was shortened by 4 bases and J by 1 base, with 8 bases between the two germline ends. CDR3 loop: CAWTGQSYEQYF. As DNA, the CDR3 is TGTGCCTGGACCGGACAATCCTACGAGCAGTACTTC.